Given below is one TCR beta chain in context. Its target is unknown. This sample was included in a study of T-cell memory formation after mild COVID-19. Broader study findings: Prior to infection, memory already included some responding clones, suggesting cross-reactive memory joined.

V was cut by 4 bases and J by 3 bases, with 15 bases left in between. This CDR3 is 15 amino acids long. Germline V lookup: CDR1 ENHRY, CDR2 SYGVKD. TCR alpha and TCR beta cDNA libraries carrying sample barcodes and UMIs were produced by 5'RACE using constant-segment primers. TCRdb analysed the 5' RACE reads with MiXCR anew, one entry per CDR3 protein. The data contain hundreds of thousands of distinct CDR3 sequences, about a fifth of them singletons. The TCR was taken from an adult woman who had mild COVID-19 (a few samples of this study predate the infection). Cell type and time point are not known. J is TRBJ2-5 and V is TRBV10-3, with TRBD1 as a possible D gene (5 bases). Input material: PBMCs or a T cell subset sorted from them (not recorded which). CDR3 sequence: CAISAQSTGKETQYF. The CDR3 region has the DNA TGTGCCATCAGTGCACAATCAACAGGAAAAGAGACCCAGTACTTC.